Described below is a single T cell receptor (beta chain) sequence and its context. There are a few counts of this clone. The target of this receptor is not known. Base quality data are lacking; no much larger clone is found one base away. This specimen comes from a study of cytomegalovirus exposure and HLA in healthy donors (TCRdb year 2017). Background for the entire study: An earlier analysis of several hundred of the donors reported approximately 300 Gb of sequence data and around 110 million unique TCR beta sequences obtained from around 190 million T cells. An early release covering 500 to 750 HLA-typed donors comprised roughly 300 gigabases of sequencing data and 65 million to 100 million unique TCR sequences. Of the 300 to 450 genotyped donors, about 80% fell in the genetic ancestry cluster associated with self-reported Caucasian donors. The study was designed to test whether signatures of past pathogen exposure could be identified by cataloging public T cell receptors. The T cell repertoires of 666 subjects were profiled by immunosequencing and related to cytomegalovirus serostatus. Along with the roughly 610-subject first cohort, a separate validation cohort of 120 different subjects was used. To predict cytomegalovirus infection status, the study brought together high-throughput TCR immunosequencing, statistical association of individual TCRs with disease status, and machine learning. A later analysis re-examined previously published TCR beta repertoires from about 670 donors and added high-resolution HLA genotyping to investigate patterns of TCR occurrence. Rather than using new phenotypic data, the later analysis identified candidate immune exposures from TCR beta sequences and from how often those sequences occurred across donors. An earlier analysis of some 500 of the donors used high-throughput TCR beta sequencing to judge whether each TCR beta V gene segment behaved as functional or pseudogenic. Donor age, sex, ethnicity and CMV serostatus were compiled together with the repertoire data. A later genetic analysis took genome-wide SNP genotypes for about 60% of the roughly 670 donors and used that subset as a discovery cohort. All discovery cohort repertoires had been generated using a single sequencing platform. HLA typing covered class I and class II loci at four-digit resolution. The number of typed donors differed by locus: roughly 620-630 for A, B, C, DRB1 and DQB1; approximately 530 for DQA1; approximately 600 for DPA1; and some 430 for DPB1. A handful of DR-DQ haplotypes were treated as single units for association and clustering because of strong linkage in the cohort. Among 350 to 400 genotyped donors of the cohort, an average of approximately 240,000 unique TCR beta nucleotide sequences were sequenced per donor, about a sixth of them non-productive. The study at large found these results: In a later analysis, some 17,000 TCR beta sequences were associated with specific HLA alleles at a false discovery rate of 0.05. The sequencing pipeline was judged likely to have produced a cluster of highly shared sequence variants as a technical artifact. Compared with equally common non-associated chains, HLA-associated TCR beta chains in a later analysis were more clonally expanded and had lower generation probabilities. Because counts were too low, around 17 rarely observed V segments, including chromosome 9 orphons, were left out of the earlier analysis of some 600 of the donors. A later analysis found that TCR association rates varied across HLA loci, with DRB1 alleles showing the most associated TCRs and HLA-C alleles the fewest. The classifier was reported to diagnose cytomegalovirus status with high specificity and sensitivity in both the original and validation cohorts. For the cohort, immune exposure information was limited to CMV serostatus. Correlated functional status among segregating V segments might be attributable to linkage disequilibrium, but an unknown experimental factor could not be ruled out. In a later analysis, most CMV-associated TCR beta chains were found to appear HLA-restricted, with HLA associations seemingly driven largely by CMV exposure. Compared with the approximately 720-donor mean, donors in an Asian-associated ancestry cluster had fewer N-insertions in productive TCRs, according to a later genetic analysis. A later genetic analysis associated a missense DCLRE1C variant with V-gene and J-gene trimming of TCR beta chains, and an independent cohort replicated the association. It was suggested by the authors that the approach could potentially be generalized to other disease states and immunological phenotypes. Sequencing depth was assumed to be roughly uniform across donors in the presence/absence analyses, though that assumption may not hold. The 87-base-pair reads could not distinguish some IMGT-functional V segments, including TRBV6-2 and TRBV6-3, so those segments were excluded. A few of the identified cytomegalovirus-associated TCR beta chains were confirmed in vitro to be specific for cytomegalovirus antigens. The study gave a list of more than 150 TCR beta chains associated with cytomegalovirus. A later analysis reported that several top co-occurrence clusters appeared linked to parvovirus B19, influenza, CMV and Epstein-Barr virus. The cohort was sequenced for TCR beta chains only, and without alpha or paired-chain data the features that could be detected were limited. When HLA alleles, especially DR and DQ, strongly co-occurred, TCR associations were difficult to assign to individual alleles. A further reported finding was that TCR beta sequences accurately predicted the HLA-A and HLA-B alleles for most subjects in the first cohort. Because HLA typing was missing for some donors at each locus, association tests included only the typed subset. In an earlier analysis of around 600 of the donors, most TCR beta V segments appeared in productive rearrangements about 87% or about 30% of the time, broadly matching IMGT annotations. While some public TCRs were present in many individuals, most TCR sequences turned up only very rarely across donors.

The cohort consisted of more than 650 healthy bone marrow donors. All cohort members were sampled while nominally healthy, although unrecorded immune exposures were likely present. The donor tested CMV seropositive and was one of the 289 seropositive cohort members. A peripheral blood sample was collected from each donor, and TCR beta sequencing was performed on peripheral blood mononuclear cells. Genomic DNA was extracted from the blood cell samples with the Qiagen DNeasy Blood Extraction Kit. The germline V gene provides CDR1 SGHRS and CDR2 YFSETQ. V ends up 4 bases short and J 3 bases short, with an unmatched junction base count of 14. Including cysteine and phenylalanine, the CDR3 has 18 amino acids. Just CDR3 DNA is preserved here, 54 bases in frame from base 1. Receptors were amplified or captured by the immunoSEQ multiplex PCR assay. For the multiplex PCR, a mixture combining 60 forward primers for TCR Vbeta segments and 13 reverse primers for TCR Jbeta segments was used. Amplification of the CDR3 region of rearranged TCR beta genes was performed with a multiplex PCR assay on genomic DNA. The Illumina HiSeq System was used to sequence the amplified TCR beta libraries as 87-base-pair reads. The study's processing was this. Across the roughly 700 repertoires, a later analysis counted approximately 75 million unique TCR beta chains, some 11 million of which were shared by at least two donors. A nearest-neighbor algorithm error-corrected the raw reads and collapsed the reads into unique sequences, merging closely related sequences to remove PCR and sequencing errors. Alignment of CDR3 sequences to IMGT reference sequences was used to assign V, D and J gene segments. For a sequence to be retained, at least a six-nucleotide match to both a V gene segment and a J gene segment was required. Rearrangements were called productive when the CDR3 lacked stop codons and stayed in frame with V and J; all others were non-productive. CDR3 was defined by IMGT convention, running from the second conserved V-encoded cysteine to the conserved J-encoded phenylalanine. The earlier analysis of more than 450 of the donors excluded sequences that lacked an unambiguous match to a single V gene segment. An earlier analysis of approximately 590 of the donors called V segments functional above 56.7% productive rearrangements and segregating when the between-donor standard deviation exceeded 5%. A statistical classification framework was built for diagnosing cytomegalovirus status from the catalog of TCR beta chain sequences. A later analysis assigned V and J genes by comparing TCR nucleotide sequences with IMGT/GENE-DB human TR gene sequences. Using the TCRdist pipeline, a later analysis assigned CDR3 sequences along with most-parsimonious VDJ recombination scenarios. In a later analysis, each TCR beta chain was defined by its CDR3 amino acid sequence together with its V-gene family, and reads lacking a unique V-gene family were excluded. As a way to deal with suspected cross-contamination and a sequencing artifact, a later analysis dropped nearly 600 nucleotide sequences that were highly shared and had low generation probability. In a later analysis, a clonal expansion index was calculated for each public chain from normalized within-repertoire ranks of inferred template counts. In a later analysis, generation probabilities were computed using a VDJ recombination model fitted to out-of-frame rearrangements, and the results were checked against IGoR. Hypergeometric tests were used in a later analysis to score TCR-TCR, TCR-HLA and TCR-CMV co-occurrence, with a repertoire-size bias correction applied to the TCR pairs. A later analysis estimated false discovery rates by permuting HLA or CMV assignments 20 times. In a later analysis, co-occurring TCRs were grouped with DBSCAN, and TCRdist sequence similarity was added when clustering was performed within HLA-allele-positive subsets. Repertoires with fewer than 30,000 or more than 120,000 public chains were left out of co-occurrence clustering, as were about 5 repertoires with anomalous nucleotide sharing. This immuneACCESS table, as held by TCRdb, lists in-frame sequences with V and J called but not all clones. Of the missing ones, under half trace to an unresolved V gene in checked studies; the others have no known cause. V, J and clone size are taken as reported in that table, and D and trimming were inferred from the DNA itself. A total of some 130,000 clones appear in this sample, approximately 80% of them only once. The top ten constitute about 11% of the sample.

This TCR was recovered from a male donor in good health and CMV-seropositive. The chain is encoded by TRBV5-1 joined to TRBJ2-2, and 8 bases in between align with TRBD2. Material for sequencing was PBMCs. The DNA reads as follows: TGCGCCAGCAGCCTAGAGGGGAGGACTAGCACTTACACCGGGGAGCTGTTTTTT. The translation is CASSLEGRTSTYTGELFF.